The 13 T cell receptor beta chains presented below share a single source sample, sequenced in a study of cytomegalovirus exposure and HLA in healthy donors. Use of 60 Vbeta and 13 Jbeta primers characterized the PCR. Sequenced by immunoSEQ multiplex PCR; TCRdb stores in-frame clones only, minus some. The data contain 160,000 or so clones, 80% to 85% of them seen just once; the ten biggest clones take up 7% to 9.5%. The source material was PBMCs. The receptors were gathered from a male donor in good health and CMV-seropositive.

This rearrangement joins TRBV5-5 to TRBJ1-1; 9 nucleotides align to TRBD1. The CDR3 runs to 13 residues. CDR1 and CDR2 from the germline V gene are SGHKS and YYEKEE (reference sequence). V lost 3 bases and J lost 9; bases outside the gene matches: 6. The CDR3 loop reads CASSSTGGVKAFF. The CDR3 region has the DNA TGTGCCAGCAGCTCGACAGGGGGGGTTAAAGCTTTCTTT.

V is TRBV15 and J is TRBJ2-5, with 10 bases matching TRBD2. Trimming took 0 bases from V and 5 from J; bases not matched to a gene: 3. The length of the CDR3 is 15 residues. The germline gives CDR1 LNHNV, CDR2 YYDKDF (reference sequence). CDR3 sequence: CATSRDRSGGETQYF. As DNA, the CDR3 is TGTGCCACCAGCAGAGATCGTAGCGGGGGGGAGACCCAGTACTTC.

The chain recombines TRBV10-2 with TRBJ2-1; 9 bases align to TRBD1. The J segment lost 5 bases and the V segment lost 6 bases, leaving 5 bases of the junction unmatched. CDR3 length equals 14 residues. Germline CDR1 reads WSHSY; CDR2 reads SAAADI. The CDR3 loop reads CASRAGQGNNEQFF. The CDR3 DNA reads TGCGCCAGCAGAGCGGGACAGGGTAACAATGAGCAGTTCTTC.

This clone was seen a handful of times. CDR3 sequence reads: CASSARQGDYGYTF. CDR3 DNA: TGTGCCAGTAGTGCCCGACAGGGCGACTATGGCTACACCTTC. The chain joins TRBV19 to TRBJ1-2; 7 bases map to TRBD1. CDR3 size: 14 residues. CDR1 and CDR2 from the germline V gene are LNHDA and SQIVND (reference sequence). Trimming cost V 5 bases and J 3 bases; bases outside gene matches: 6.

The chain employs TRBV18 and TRBJ2-7; D perhaps matches TRBD2 (6 bases). Germline V CDR1 and CDR2: KGHSH, LQKENI. This CDR3 spans 17 amino acids. The V end lost 5 bases, the J end lost 2 bases, and 22 bases lay between the germline ends. The CDR3 loop is CASSTLGGSSTTYEQYF. The CDR3 DNA is TGTGCCAGCTCAACATTAGGAGGGTCTTCTACCACCTACGAGCAGTACTTC. Based on the CDR3 plus reference TRBV18 and TRBJ2-7, the full variable domain is NAGVMQNPRHLVRRRGQEARLRCSPMKGHSHVYWYRQLPEEGLKFMVYLQKENIIDESGMPKERFSAEFPKEGPSILRIQQVVRGDSAAYFCASSTLGGSSTTYEQYFGPGTRLTVT.

This chain joins TRBV7-9 and TRBJ2-1; a possible D gene is TRBD2 (6 bases). Per germline, CDR1 SEHNR and CDR2 FQNEAQ (reference sequence). This CDR3 spans 16 amino acids. Trimming shortened V by 7 bases and J by 6 bases, and 22 bases separated the two germline ends. CDR3 sequence: CASMTEGQGGSNEQFF. The CDR3 DNA follows: TGTGCCAGCATGACCGAAGGGCAGGGAGGTTCCAATGAGCAGTTCTTC. Full variable domain (missing parts from reference TRBV7-9 and TRBJ2-1): DTGVSQNPRHKITKRGQNVTFRCDPISEHNRLYWYRQTLGQGPEFLTYFQNEAQLEKSRLLSDRFSAERPKGSFSTLEIQRTEQGDSAMYLCASMTEGQGGSNEQFFGPGTRLTVL.

This chain's CDR3 is CASSLVPRTYEQYF. The CDR3 DNA follows: TGTGCCAGCAGCTTAGTGCCCAGAACCTACGAGCAGTACTTC. The chain combines TRBV7-8 with TRBJ2-7; D ambiguous. V gave up 1 base and J gave up 2 bases, with 9 bases separating them. Germline V gives CDR1 SGHVS, CDR2 FQNEAQ. The CDR3 covers 14 residues.

This clone was seen a handful of times. The chain links TRBV19 to TRBJ1-1; 7 bases align to TRBD1. Germline V gene lookup returns CDR1 LNHDA and CDR2 SQIVND (reference sequence). V shed 4 bases, J shed 6 bases, and the junction held 5 bases outside the gene matches. The CDR3 runs to 13 residues. The CDR3 loop is CASSKTGRAEAFF. The CDR3 DNA reads as TGTGCCAGTAGTAAGACAGGGCGGGCTGAAGCTTTCTTT. Combining the CDR3 with reference TRBV19 and TRBJ1-1 gives the whole variable domain DGGITQSPKYLFRKEGQNVTLSCEQNLNHDAMYWYRQDPGQGLRLIYYSQIVNDFQKGDIAEGYSVSREKKESFPLTVTSAQKNPTAFYLCASSKTGRAEAFFGQGTRLTVV.

The V gene is TRBV28, the J gene TRBJ2-6; 8 bases agree with TRBD1. Trimming removed 6 bases from V and 0 bases from J; junction bases left unmatched: 13. The CDR3 sequence is 19 residues long. Germline loops: CDR1 MDHEN, CDR2 SYDVKM. CDR3: CASSHDRDRIHSGANVLTF. CDR3 bases: TGTGCCAGCAGCCACGACCGGGACAGGATACACTCTGGGGCCAACGTCCTGACTTTC.

Worth noting for this clone: Relative to the germline gene, one junction end is altered; a read error may explain this. The J gene is TRBJ2-6, the V gene TRBV4-3, with a weak D call TRBD1 (5 bases). The V gene's germline CDR1 is LGHNA and CDR2 YSLEER. CDR3 size: 17 residues. CDR3: CASSQDHSWSGANGLTF. Written as DNA, the CDR3 is TGCGCCAGCAGCCAAGACCACAGCTGGTCTGGGGCCAACGGCCTGACTTTC.

The chain links TRBV7-8 to TRBJ2-7, with 9 nucleotides matching TRBD1. Germline V gene sequence: CDR1 SGHVS, CDR2 FQNEAQ. The CDR3 runs to 15 residues. The V and J ends lost 5 bases and 4 bases, in that order; junction bases with no gene match: 9. The CDR3 DNA reads TGTGCCAGCAGCCCCGGGACAGGGAGACCTTACGAGCAGTACTTC. Amino acid sequence: CASSPGTGRPYEQYF.

DNA for the CDR3: TGTGCCAGCAGCGTAGGTGGGGGAGGGCAAGAGACCCAGTACTTC. Its protein product is CASSVGGGGQETQYF. V and J are TRBV9 and TRBJ2-5; 7 nucleotides agree with TRBD2. The CDR3 extends over 15 amino acids. Per the germline V gene, CDR1 is SGDLS and CDR2 is YYNGEE. V trimming: 0 bases; J trimming: 2 bases; junction bases outside the gene matches: 4.

J is TRBJ1-1 and V is TRBV4-3, with D tentatively TRBD1 (5 bases). Germline V gene lookup returns CDR1 LGHNA and CDR2 YSLEER. Trimming took 4 bases from V and 4 from J, leaving 10 bases between them. This CDR3 contains 13 residues. In nucleotides, the CDR3 is TGCGCCAGCAGCCGGGGGGTGGCCACTGAAGCTTTCTTT. Protein: CASSRGVATEAFF.